This T cell receptor beta chain is from a study of early T cells in non-severe SARS-CoV-2 infection (dated by TCRdb to the early 2020s). Background on the whole study: Because TCR sequencing was done on bulk RNA from unsorted whole blood, the alpha and beta chains could not be paired. Points the paper makes about the study in general: VDJdb matching was skewed toward anti-spike CD8 responses, so virus-specific expansions were likely underestimated and private and CD4 specificities were missed.

The library came from 5' RACE. Sequencing used a NextSeq 500. The TCR library protocol attached unique molecular identifiers to individual cDNA molecules to correct for sequencing error and PCR bias. TCR alpha and beta chains were both sequenced, and the abundances of alpha and beta sequences in each sample were closely correlated with each other. In the authors' own workflow: Decombinator V4 was used to annotate TCR sequences for V gene, J gene and CDR3. Expanded TCRs were defined as changing significantly between any two time points under a Poisson model with p below 0.0001. TCR abundances were normalised to the total number of TCRs sequenced per sample and expressed as counts per million. TRAV1-2 paired with TRAJ12, TRAJ20 or TRAJ33 defined MAIT TCRs, while TRAV10 paired with TRAJ18 defined iNKT TCRs. VDJdb, accessed 1 November 2021, was searched for CMV, EBV and SARS-CoV-2 annotated TCRs, excluding TCRs annotated for multiple antigens. TCRdb took the public reads, trimmed them with fastp at Q25, ran MiXCR for clone calling and kept in-frame beta chains. One record per CDR3 amino acid sequence lists the most common genes and DNA. The V and J calls here are based on TCRdb, not the publication. The sample profile shows approximately 42,000 distinct CDR3 sequences; 5.5% to 7.5% of them were found once. Roughly 12% of the sample belongs to the ten largest clones.

This clonotype was picked up many times. Its specific antigen is unknown. No much larger clone exists at a distance of one base, and base qualities are not known. V loses 3 bases of germline sequence and J loses 1 base, and the interval between the two ends is 4 bases. The germline V gene supplies CDR1 SGHDT and CDR2 YYEEEE. Taken from cysteine to phenylalanine, the CDR3 has 13 residues. Of all the DNA, just the CDR3 is kept, 39 bases in frame from base 1. A case-control design nested within a healthcare worker cohort in London, UK, was used, with weekly nasopharyngeal swab PCR tests and blood sampling performed. Healthcare workers were recruited during the week of the UK lockdown, between 23 and 31 March 2020, and followed weekly for up to about 15 weeks.

The material sequenced was whole blood. Here the chain combines TRBV5-6 and TRBJ2-2; a confident D gene designation cannot be given. The sequence was obtained from an adult who was a healthcare worker with PCR-confirmed SARS-CoV-2 infection or an uninfected control (not recorded which). The CDR3 protein: CASSSENTGELFF. Read as DNA, the sequence is TGTGCCAGCAGCTCTGAGAACACCGGGGAGCTGTTTTTT.